This is a list of T cell receptor beta chains from one sample in a study of blood T cells in healthy people across ages. TCRdb re-called the 5' RACE reads through MiXCR, storing one row per CDR3 protein. The profile shows around 1.5 million distinct CDR3 sequences, roughly 40% of them singletons. The sample comprised blood. These receptors were taken from a woman aged 18-29 years in good health. CDR3s leave out the opening cysteine and the closing phenylalanine or tryptophan. The order of the fields is CDR3 protein, J gene, V gene, CDR3 length.

CDR3 protein: ASSFHSGTSGEETQY
J gene: .
V gene: TRBV7-2
CDR3 length: 15

CDR3 protein: ASSQATGTGVEKLF
J gene: TRBJ1-4
V gene: TRBV4-2
CDR3 length: 14

CDR3 protein: ASSPQGGWGNEQF
J gene: TRBJ2-1
V gene: TRBV7-3
CDR3 length: 13

CDR3 protein: ASSSGPEYNEQF
J gene: TRBJ2-1
V gene: TRBV5-1
CDR3 length: 12

CDR3 protein: ASSLDWAKNIQY
J gene: TRBJ2-4
V gene: TRBV5-1
CDR3 length: 12

CDR3 protein: ASSPSSLYEQY
J gene: TRBJ2-7
V gene: TRBV7-6
CDR3 length: 11

CDR3 protein: ASSTPPATGTNYGYT
J gene: TRBJ1-2
V gene: TRBV28
CDR3 length: 15

CDR3 protein: ASSLLNTGAAKNIQY
J gene: TRBJ2-4
V gene: TRBV11-2
CDR3 length: 15

CDR3 protein: ASSQGSGSGMGNEQF
J gene: TRBJ2-1
V gene: TRBV4-2
CDR3 length: 15

CDR3 protein: SVKWEQGFGELF
J gene: TRBJ2-2
V gene: TRBV29-1
CDR3 length: 12

CDR3 protein: ASSRPEYEQF
J gene: TRBJ2-1
V gene: TRBV7-2
CDR3 length: 10

CDR3 protein: ASSDREDIDNEQY
J gene: TRBJ2-5
V gene: TRBV9
CDR3 length: 13

CDR3 protein: ASSLAGAIPYGYT
J gene: TRBJ1-2
V gene: TRBV7-2
CDR3 length: 13

CDR3 protein: ASIPSRGASTEAF
J gene: TRBJ1-1
V gene: TRBV2
CDR3 length: 13

CDR3 protein: ASSGPGQGLYEQY
J gene: .
V gene: TRBV2
CDR3 length: 13

CDR3 protein: ASSPAPGPNYGYT
J gene: TRBJ1-2
V gene: TRBV3-1
CDR3 length: 13

CDR3 protein: ASTFRGGHTNYGYT
J gene: TRBJ1-2
V gene: TRBV12-3/TRBV12-4
CDR3 length: 14

CDR3 protein: ATADNGELYGYT
J gene: TRBJ1-2
V gene: TRBV6-6
CDR3 length: 12

CDR3 protein: ASSLGLAGRTSTDTQY
J gene: TRBJ2-3
V gene: TRBV5-1
CDR3 length: 16

CDR3 protein: ASSPWDRGSGQPQH
J gene: TRBJ1-5
V gene: TRBV12-3/TRBV12-4
CDR3 length: 14

CDR3 protein: ASHAGRETQY
J gene: TRBJ2-5
V gene: TRBV28
CDR3 length: 10

CDR3 protein: ASSASAGEQY
J gene: TRBJ2-5
V gene: TRBV9
CDR3 length: 10

CDR3 protein: ATHARANTGELF
J gene: TRBJ2-2
V gene: TRBV10-3
CDR3 length: 12

CDR3 protein: ASSLGLAGAGGTDTQY
J gene: TRBJ2-3
V gene: TRBV6-2/TRBV6-3
CDR3 length: 16

CDR3 protein: ASSLREASSYNSPLH
J gene: TRBJ1-6
V gene: TRBV5-1
CDR3 length: 15

CDR3 protein: ASSPTRDRTEAF
J gene: TRBJ1-1
V gene: TRBV7-2
CDR3 length: 12

CDR3 protein: ASSPAGLSNQPQH
J gene: TRBJ1-5
V gene: TRBV7-2
CDR3 length: 13

CDR3 protein: ASSLEGGWATEAF
J gene: TRBJ1-1
V gene: TRBV5-1
CDR3 length: 13

CDR3 protein: ASSYSTVGNEQY
J gene: TRBJ2-7
V gene: TRBV6-5
CDR3 length: 12

CDR3 protein: SASMAGLPLTYNEQF
J gene: TRBJ2-1
V gene: TRBV20-1
CDR3 length: 15

CDR3 protein: ASSKTTSGVREQF
J gene: TRBJ2-1
V gene: TRBV28
CDR3 length: 13

CDR3 protein: ASSNSASSGYT
J gene: TRBJ1-2
V gene: TRBV7-2
CDR3 length: 11

CDR3 protein: ASSLRPGVTDGYT
J gene: TRBJ1-2
V gene: TRBV5-1
CDR3 length: 13

CDR3 protein: ASSHQDRGPGYT
J gene: TRBJ1-2
V gene: TRBV4-2
CDR3 length: 12

CDR3 protein: ASSLVGRGGYNEQF
J gene: TRBJ2-1
V gene: TRBV11-2
CDR3 length: 14

CDR3 protein: ASSPYVGEQY
J gene: TRBJ2-7
V gene: TRBV12-3/TRBV12-4
CDR3 length: 10

CDR3 protein: ASSPALAGETQY
J gene: TRBJ2-5
V gene: TRBV28
CDR3 length: 12

CDR3 protein: ASGGTAYEQY
J gene: TRBJ2-7
V gene: TRBV2
CDR3 length: 10

CDR3 protein: ASSPDLTGGGSGYT
J gene: TRBJ1-2
V gene: TRBV6-6
CDR3 length: 14

CDR3 protein: SALDVASGHAWQY
J gene: TRBJ2-7
V gene: TRBV20-1
CDR3 length: 13

CDR3 protein: AWSVEANYGYT
J gene: TRBJ1-2
V gene: TRBV30
CDR3 length: 11

CDR3 protein: ASRPGTGEKLF
J gene: TRBJ1-4
V gene: TRBV12-3/TRBV12-4
CDR3 length: 11

CDR3 protein: ASRVSRGGNTGELF
J gene: TRBJ2-2
V gene: TRBV6-6
CDR3 length: 14

CDR3 protein: RPPFWGYT
J gene: TRBJ1-2
V gene: TRBV20-1
CDR3 length: 8